Below are 18 T cell receptor beta chains sequenced from a single sample in a study of shared clonotypes between healthy human individuals (dated by TCRdb to about 2020). For the CD8 naive samples, CD45RO-negative cells were positively selected for CCR7, yielding a CD45RA+CCR7+ population from which TemRA cells were excluded. The library was built by means of the immunoSEQ multiplex PCR assay. TCRdb provides this immuneACCESS table in a form limited to in-frame rearrangements. Some clones are lacking; in checked studies, under half of them reflect an unresolved V gene, and why the rest are absent is not known. Recorded for this sample are about 820,000 clones; 92% of them occurred a single time. The ten largest account for around 24% of the sample. The sample consisted of naive CD8+ T cells sorted from blood. This specimen's cell subset or site label, interpreted: CD45RA+CCR7+. The receptors were sampled from a man younger than 45 in good health.

This chain uses TRBV28 with TRBJ2-7, with a possible D match to TRBD1 (5 bases). Germline-derived CDR1 and CDR2 are MDHEN and SYDVKM. CDR3 length equals 12 residues. Trimming removed 8 bases from V and 2 bases from J, with 10 bases in between. The CDR3 region has the DNA TGTGCCAGCGTGAAGGGGCCCTACGAGCAGTACTTC. As protein: CASVKGPYEQYF.

The CDR3 reads CASSYGEPPDYEQYF. CDR3 coding DNA: TGTGCCAGCAGTTACGGGGAACCCCCTGACTACGAGCAGTACTTC. The V gene is TRBV6-5, the J gene TRBJ2-7; D call uncertain. The V gene lost 2 bases and the J gene lost 3 bases, with 14 bases spanning the gap. The germline CDR1 and CDR2 sequences are MNHEY and SVGAGI. The CDR3 sequence is 15 residues long.

The V call is TRBV11-2, the J call TRBJ2-2; D gene uncertain. CDR3 size: 13 residues. V was cut by 1 base and J by 7 bases, with 7 bases left in between. Germline-derived CDR1 and CDR2 are SGHAT and FQNNGV. In DNA form, the CDR3 reads TGTGCCAGCAGCTTAGGTCGAGGCGGGGAGCTGTTTTTT. This sequence encodes CASSLGRGGELFF.

The rearrangement joins TRBV30 to TRBJ2-2; no reliable D call. Looked up from germline, CDR1 is GTSNPN and CDR2 is SVGIG (reference sequence). This CDR3 spans 13 amino acids. V was shortened by 4 bases and J by 6 bases, with 12 bases between the two germline ends. CDR3 sequence (DNA): TGTGCCTGGAAATGGTCAAATGCCGGGGAGCTGTTTTTT. It translates to CAWKWSNAGELFF.

The chain recombines TRBV11-1 with TRBJ2-1; 10 bases agree with TRBD1. V was clipped by 4 bases and J by 9 bases; unmatched bases: 9. CDR1 and CDR2 (germline): SGHAT, FQDESV (reference sequence). This CDR3 spans 15 amino acids. The CDR3 reads CASSSTGTGASEQFF. Written as DNA, the CDR3 is TGTGCCAGCAGCTCAACCGGGACAGGGGCTAGTGAGCAGTTCTTC. The whole variable domain, filled in from reference TRBV11-1 and TRBJ2-1, reads EAEVAQSPRYKITEKSQAVAFWCDPISGHATLYWYRQILGQGPELLVQFQDESVVDDSQLPKDRFSAERLKGVDSTLKIQPAELGDSAMYLCASSSTGTGASEQFFGPGTRLTVL.

The chain links TRBV7-9 to TRBJ2-7; 8 nucleotides line up with TRBD2. CDR3 length equals 13 residues. From germline, CDR1 is SEHNR and CDR2 FQNEAQ (reference sequence). With V trimmed by 4 bases and J by 8 bases, 7 bases remained unmatched. DNA of the CDR3: TGTGCCAGCAGCTGGAGCGGGAGTCGCAAGCAGTACTTC. This gives the protein CASSWSGSRKQYF. The variable domain in full, with the rest retrieved from reference TRBV7-9 and TRBJ2-7, is DTGVSQNPRHKITKRGQNVTFRCDPISEHNRLYWYRQTLGQGPEFLTYFQNEAQLEKSRLLSDRFSAERPKGSFSTLEIQRTEQGDSAMYLCASSWSGSRKQYFGPGTRLTVT.

The V call is TRBV11-3, the J call TRBJ2-7; TRBD2 agrees at 7 bases. Germline trimming cut 3 bases from V and 4 bases from J; bases unmatched to any gene: 3. Germline V gene data show CDR1 as SGHNT and CDR2 as YENEEA. CDR3 length: 13 amino acids. CDR3 sequence (DNA): TGTGCCAGCAGCTTGCGGGAGAGTTACGAGCAGTACTTC. Translating gives CASSLRESYEQYF.

The chain has TRBV27 and TRBJ2-5, with 7 bases matching TRBD1. Unmatched junction bases numbered 10, after V lost 5 bases and J lost 4 bases. Germline V lookup: CDR1 MNHEY, CDR2 SMNVEV (reference sequence). The CDR3 extends over 15 amino acids. DNA of the CDR3: TGTGCCAGCAGTGGGAAAAGGGGGCCCAGAGAGACCCAGTACTTC. Translation: CASSGKRGPRETQYF.

V usage is TRBV6-5 and J usage is TRBJ1-2, with 7 positions matching TRBD1. The junction had 6 bases not matched to a gene; V was cut back by 0 bases and J by 8 bases. Per germline, CDR1 MNHEY and CDR2 SVGAGI. The CDR3 is made up of 14 amino acids. The CDR3 sequence is CASSYSRQGVGYTF. Here the CDR3 DNA reads TGTGCCAGCAGTTACTCCCGACAGGGTGTCGGCTACACCTTC.

The chain combines TRBV4-1 with TRBJ2-3, with D perhaps matching TRBD2 (6 bases). CDR1 is MGHRA, CDR2 YSYEKL, per germline. With 2 bases removed from V and 0 bases from J, the gap between germline ends came to 15 bases. The CDR3 has 17 amino acids. The CDR3 is CASSQRGLGQSTDTQYF. The CDR3 nucleotides read TGCGCCAGCAGCCAAAGGGGACTTGGGCAGAGCACAGATACGCAGTATTTT.

For this clone: The sample carries other DNA sequences with the same CDR3. The chain carries TRBV7-9 and TRBJ2-1, with 7 positions matching TRBD2. Trimming took 4 bases from V and 2 from J; bases not matched to a gene: 2. The CDR3 length is 14 residues. Germline V gives CDR1 SEHNR, CDR2 FQNEAQ (reference sequence). The CDR3 spells CASSSSGAYNEQFF. CDR3 nucleotides: TGTGCCAGCAGCTCTAGCGGAGCCTACAATGAGCAGTTCTTC.

The rearrangement joins TRBV7-2 to TRBJ2-7; 10 nucleotides line up with TRBD2. The germline gives CDR1 SGHTA, CDR2 FQGNSA. Trimming took 1 base from V and 6 from J; bases not matched to a gene: 3. This CDR3 has 14 amino acids. The CDR3 sequence is CASSLVAGGGEQYF. Written as DNA, the CDR3 is TGTGCCAGCAGCTTAGTAGCGGGAGGTGGCGAGCAGTACTTC.

This clone appeared a few times. The same CDR3 also results from other DNA sequences found in this sample. The chain uses TRBV9 and TRBJ2-7; 8 bases agree with TRBD1. The CDR3 is made up of 14 amino acids. Trimming took 5 bases from V and 2 from J; bases not matched to a gene: 6. Germline V lookup: CDR1 SGDLS, CDR2 YYNGEE. CDR3 region: CASSPGGLTYEQYF. The CDR3 region has the DNA TGTGCCAGCAGTCCAGGGGGCCTAACCTACGAGCAGTACTTC.

A single count supports this clone. This clone may be a read error of a much larger clone one base away. V gene TRBV11-2 combines with J gene TRBJ2-7; D gene unclear. V shed 5 bases and J shed 0 bases, with 2 bases lying between them. This CDR3 contains 11 residues. The germline CDR1 and CDR2 sequences are SGHAT and FQNNGV. For the CDR3, the DNA is TGTGCCAGCAGCGTCTCCTACGAGCAGTACTTC. It specifies CASSVSYEQYF.

The chain combines TRBV13 with TRBJ1-4; 8 bases map to TRBD1. The CDR3 covers 13 residues. Germline CDR1 is PRHDT and CDR2 is FYEKMQ (reference sequence). The V gene end was trimmed by 4 bases and the J gene end by 10 bases; junction bases not matched to a gene: 5. In DNA form, the CDR3 reads TGTGCCAGCAGCTCGCAGGGGGCGGGAAAACTGTTTTTT. This translates into CASSSQGAGKLFF.

V gene TRBV7-3 combines with J gene TRBJ2-3; 7 positions match TRBD2. The CDR3 length is 17 residues. Germline V lookup: CDR1 SGHTA, CDR2 FQGTGA. V lost 6 bases and J lost 3; bases outside the gene matches: 15. CDR3 residues: CASSLGVGGRGTDTQYF. The CDR3 nucleotides are TGTGCCAGCAGTTTGGGGGTCGGCGGGAGAGGAACAGATACGCAGTATTTT.

This chain links TRBV27 with TRBJ2-2; either TRBD1 or TRBD2 may supply D (5 bases each). Trimming stripped 8 bases from V and 1 base from J, with 20 bases between. The CDR3 has 17 residues. The germline V gene has CDR1 MNHEY and CDR2 SMNVEV (reference sequence). CDR3 nucleotides: TGTGCCAGCGGCCCGCCCCTGGGGGAGATGAACACCGGGGAGCTGTTTTTT. It codes for CASGPPLGEMNTGELFF.

This chain links TRBV7-6 with TRBJ1-4; possible D gene TRBD1, 5 bases. Germline lookup yields CDR1 SGHVS and CDR2 FNYEAQ. The CDR3 sequence is 15 residues long. V lost 6 bases and J 5 bases, leaving 16 bases between the germline ends. CDR3 sequence (DNA): TGTGCCAGCAGATCCGGGGCAGGGTCAAATGAAAAACTGTTTTTT. Translation gives CASRSGAGSNEKLFF.